These 17 T cell receptor beta chains originate from one sample sequenced in a study of blood T cell repertoires in COVID-19. The data were produced by immunoSEQ multiplex PCR, yet TCRdb's version contains in-frame clones alone and is incomplete. Among tens of thousands of clones listed, about 80% were seen once. The sequenced sample consisted of peripheral blood. The source is a man between 65 and 85 years old with acute or convalescent COVID-19.

This rearrangement joins TRBV18 to TRBJ2-1, with TRBD2 matching 9 bases. The CDR3 loop spans 14 amino acids. The V gene's germline CDR1 is KGHSH and CDR2 LQKENI. With V trimmed by 6 bases and J by 7 bases, 7 bases remained unmatched. This chain's CDR3 is CASSQREAQNEQFF. DNA for the CDR3: TGTGCCAGCTCTCAGCGGGAGGCCCAGAATGAGCAGTTCTTC. Full variable domain (outside the CDR3, taken from reference TRBV18 and TRBJ2-1): NAGVMQNPRHLVRRRGQEARLRCSPMKGHSHVYWYRQLPEEGLKFMVYLQKENIIDESGMPKERFSAEFPKEGPSILRIQQVVRGDSAAYFCASSQREAQNEQFFGPGTRLTVL.

The rearrangement links TRBV5-8 to TRBJ1-2; D unclear. Germline V CDR1 and CDR2: SGHTS, YDEGEE. Deletions cut 4 bases from V and 4 bases from J, with 14 bases between. This CDR3 comprises 14 residues. Here the CDR3 reads CASSRTTNTYGYTF. Here the CDR3 DNA reads TGTGCCAGCAGCCGTACTACGAACACCTATGGCTACACCTTC.

The chain combines TRBV5-1 with TRBJ2-2, with TRBD2 matching 8 bases. Trimming removed 4 bases from V and 7 bases from J; junction bases left unmatched: 12. Germline lookup yields CDR1 SGHRS and CDR2 YFSETQ. CDR3 length equals 16 residues. The CDR3: CASSLGLADWGGELFF. The CDR3 region has the DNA TGCGCCAGCAGCCTCGGACTAGCTGATTGGGGCGGGGAGCTGTTTTTT.

The chain links TRBV3-1 (or the pseudogene TRBV3-2) to TRBJ1-2; 12 bases agree with TRBD1. V gave up 1 base and J gave up 5 bases; unmatched junction bases: 5. Germline V gives CDR1 LGHDT, CDR2 YNNKEL (reference sequence). The CDR3 consists of 16 residues. As DNA, the CDR3 is TGTGCCAGCAGCCAAGGGGGGACAGGGGGCGATTATGGCTACACCTTC. It yields the protein CASSQGGTGGDYGYTF.

The gene calls are TRBV2 and TRBJ1-5, with TRBD1 matching 9 bases. Germline V gives CDR1 SNHLY, CDR2 FYNNEI. The CDR3 has 13 amino acids. The J segment lost 6 bases and the V segment lost 11 bases, leaving 8 bases of the junction unmatched. The DNA of the CDR3 is TGTGCCGGACGGACAGGGGAGATTCAGCCCCAGCATTTT. This sequence encodes CAGRTGEIQPQHF.

The V and J genes are TRBV5-1 and TRBJ2-1, with 8 positions matching TRBD2. The CDR3 extends over 16 amino acids. The ends lost 6 bases at V and 6 bases at J; junction bases unmatched: 14. Germline CDR1 reads SGHRS; CDR2 reads YFSETQ. CDR3 DNA sequence: TGCGCCAGCACTATCCGGGCCAGCGGGAGTAGCAATGAGCAGTTCTTC. Protein sequence: CASTIRASGSSNEQFF.

The chain combines TRBV2 with TRBJ2-5, with D unresolved. The CDR3 is 11 residues long. V gave up 0 bases and J gave up 9 bases, with 5 bases separating them. The germline CDR1 and CDR2 sequences are SNHLY and FYNNEI. The CDR3 protein is CASSEARPQYF. The CDR3 bases are TGTGCCAGCAGTGAAGCGCGTCCCCAGTACTTC.

In this sample, this clone turned up once. The chain is built from TRBV30 and TRBJ2-7, with D maybe TRBD1 (5 bases). From germline, CDR1 is GTSNPN and CDR2 SVGIG (reference sequence). The germline V and J ends were trimmed by 4 bases and 5 bases, with 15 bases remaining between them. CDR3 length: 13 residues. The DNA for the CDR3 is TGTGCCTGGATCCCCAAGGGGTTAAACGAGCAGTACTTC. It is translated as CAWIPKGLNEQYF. Variable domain in full (rest from reference TRBV30 and TRBJ2-7): SQTIHQWPATLVQPVGSPLSLECTVEGTSNPNLYWYRQAAGRGLQLLFYSVGIGQISSEVPQNLSASRPQDRQFILSSKKLLLSDSGFYLCAWIPKGLNEQYFGPGTRLTVT.

CDR3 nucleotides: TGTGCCAGCAGCTGGGGGGAGACAGTTTACAATGAGCAGTTCTTC. Translated: CASSWGETVYNEQFF. The chain joins TRBV5-6 to TRBJ2-1, with TRBD2 as a possible D gene (6 bases). CDR1 is SGHDT, CDR2 YYEEEE, per germline. This CDR3 is 15 amino acids long. Deletions cut 3 bases from V and 4 bases from J, with 14 bases between.

The CDR3 reads CASNVGLFYGYTF. In DNA, the CDR3 is TGTGCCAGCAACGTGGGACTATTTTATGGCTACACCTTC. V and J are TRBV7-2 and TRBJ1-2; tentative D call: TRBD1 (5 bases). Germline CDR1 SGHTA, CDR2 FQGNSA. Trimming cost V 7 bases and J 5 bases, with 14 bases left between them. The CDR3 sequence is 13 residues long.

The chain links TRBV12-3 or TRBV12-4 to TRBJ1-2; the D gene is possibly TRBD1 (5 bases). Trimming stripped 5 bases from V and 8 bases from J, with 15 bases between. The CDR3 runs to 13 residues. The CDR3 DNA reads TGTGCCAGCAGTCGCCGGGACTCTGGAGGCTACACCTTC. Its protein product is CASSRRDSGGYTF.

The DNA for the CDR3 is TGTGCCAGCAGCAAAGCGCCAGGGGGCCGCCAAGAGACCCAGTACTTC. Translated, it gives CASSKAPGGRQETQYF. This chain connects TRBV21-1 to TRBJ2-5; the table's D call of TRBD1 was not tested on the DNA. TRBV21-1 constitutes a pseudogene. The CDR3 is 16 amino acids.

Of note for this clone: This sample includes further DNA sequences coding for the same CDR3. This chain links TRBV28 with TRBJ1-5; a weak D match, TRBD1 (5 bases). This CDR3 is 15 amino acids long. Germline CDR1 is MDHEN and CDR2 is SYDVKM. Trimming stripped 3 bases from V and 1 base from J, with 10 bases between. The CDR3 region is CASSFSGGSNQPQHF. Here the CDR3 DNA reads TGTGCCAGCAGTTTTTCCGGGGGAAGCAATCAGCCCCAGCATTTT.

This chain connects TRBV24-1 to TRBJ2-1, with 7 bases that match TRBD2. CDR3 length: 13 amino acids. The ends lost 8 bases at V and 8 bases at J; junction bases unmatched: 8. Germline assignment: CDR1 KGHDR and CDR2 SFDVKD. The CDR3 coding sequence is TGTGCCACCATCGGGGGGACTGGCGATGAGCAGTTCTTC. It is translated as CATIGGTGDEQFF.

The chain links TRBV4-1 to TRBJ2-3; TRBD2 agrees at 9 bases. Trimming at V came to 1 base and at J to 1 base, leaving 6 bases not matched to a gene. The germline V gene has CDR1 MGHRA and CDR2 YSYEKL. This CDR3 spans 17 amino acids. DNA of the CDR3: TGCGCCAGCAGCCAAGGACGTGGCGGGAGGGGCACAGATACGCAGTATTTT. This codes for CASSQGRGGRGTDTQYF.

This clone was found a few times. The V gene is TRBV7-7, the J gene TRBJ2-1; a possible D gene is TRBD2 (5 bases). V lost 0 bases and J 2 bases, leaving 8 bases between the germline ends. This CDR3 is 15 amino acids long. From germline, CDR1 is SSHAT and CDR2 FNYEAQ (reference sequence). The CDR3 spells CASSLASGPYNEQFF. The CDR3 bases are TGTGCCAGCAGCTTAGCCAGCGGTCCCTACAATGAGCAGTTCTTC.

The genes are TRBV9 and TRBJ2-2; 9 bases fit TRBD2. Trimming removed 0 bases from V and 6 bases from J; junction bases left unmatched: 9. The V gene's germline CDR1 is SGDLS and CDR2 YYNGEE. This CDR3 contains 17 residues. CDR3 nucleotides: TGTGCCAGCAGCGTAGTTGGTAGCGGGAGTATAGCCGGGGAGCTGTTTTTT. Protein sequence: CASSVVGSGSIAGELFF.